Below are 15 T cell receptor beta chains sequenced from a single sample in a study of blood T cell repertoires in COVID-19. Sequencing was performed with immunoSEQ multiplex PCR; in TCRdb, only in-frame clones are kept and a portion is missing. The sample shows around 400,000 clones, about 89% of them seen only once. Source material: peripheral blood. These receptors were obtained from a man between 35 and 55 years old with acute or convalescent COVID-19.

This chain uses TRBV10-3 with TRBJ2-2; TRBD1 might be the D (6 bases). The V gene lost 4 bases and the J gene lost 0 bases, with 6 bases spanning the gap. This CDR3 region has 14 residues. CDR1 is ENHRY, CDR2 SYGVKD, per germline. CDR3 amino acids: CAISGTANTGELFF. The CDR3 region has the DNA TGTGCCATCAGTGGGACAGCGAACACCGGGGAGCTGTTTTTT.

J is TRBJ1-5 and V is TRBV18, with D possibly being TRBD1 (6 bases). From germline, CDR1 is KGHSH and CDR2 LQKENI. V was shortened by 3 bases and J by 3 bases, with 9 bases between the two germline ends. The CDR3 loop spans 14 amino acids. In DNA, the CDR3 is TGTGCCAGCTCACCTGGACAGCACAATCAGCCCCAGCATTTT. This codes for CASSPGQHNQPQHF.

The chain couples TRBV28 to TRBJ1-2; D is unresolved. From germline, CDR1 is MDHEN and CDR2 SYDVKM. CDR3 length equals 12 residues. V was trimmed by 11 bases and J by 0 bases, leaving 10 bases between them. The CDR3 protein is CAHGRSNYGYTF. The CDR3 DNA follows: TGTGCCCATGGGAGGTCTAACTATGGCTACACCTTC.

V is TRBV2 and J is TRBJ1-5; TRBD1 matches at 8 bases. V lost 2 bases and J lost 5; bases outside the gene matches: 5. CDR3 size: 15 residues. Germline V CDR1 and CDR2: SNHLY, FYNNEI. CDR3 amino acids: CASSESQGEHQPQHF. The CDR3 nucleotides read TGTGCCAGCAGTGAATCACAGGGGGAGCATCAGCCCCAGCATTTT.

This clone was observed a single time. This chain links TRBV9 with TRBJ1-4; D is ambiguous. Germline V lookup: CDR1 SGDLS, CDR2 YYNGEE. This CDR3 comprises 15 residues. Between the trimmed V and J ends, which lost 1 base and 5 bases, there was a span of 12 bases. CDR3 protein: CASSVSGSINEKLFF. The CDR3 region has the DNA TGTGCCAGCAGCGTATCCGGTTCGATAAATGAAAAACTGTTTTTT. Full variable domain (missing parts from reference TRBV9 and TRBJ1-4): DSGVTQTPKHLITATGQRVTLRCSPRSGDLSVYWYQQSLDQGLQFLIQYYNGEERAKGNILERFSAQQFPDLHSELNLSSLELGDSALYFCASSVSGSINEKLFFGSGTQLSVL.

This chain links TRBV19 with TRBJ2-1, with D possibly matching TRBD1 (6 bases). There are 15 residues in the CDR3. V gave up 3 bases and J gave up 4 bases, with 13 bases separating them. Germline V gene sequence: CDR1 LNHDA, CDR2 SQIVND (reference sequence). The CDR3 bases are TGTGCCAGTAGTATCCACAGGGAGACGTACAATGAGCAGTTCTTC. This sequence encodes CASSIHRETYNEQFF.

The DNA for the CDR3 is TGCGCCAGCAGCCCCTTGGACAGGGGCCTGCTTAGCACAGATACGCAGTATTTT. Protein sequence: CASSPLDRGLLSTDTQYF. This chain connects TRBV5-1 to TRBJ2-3; 9 bases are a match to TRBD1. CDR1 and CDR2 from the germline V gene are SGHRS and YFSETQ. The CDR3 runs 18 residues. Losses at the gene ends were 4 bases for V and 0 bases for J; bases not matched to a gene: 12.

The chain links TRBV18 to TRBJ1-3; 8 bases map to TRBD1. With 6 bases clipped from V and 2 bases from J, the junction kept 3 bases outside the gene matches. Germline V gene data show CDR1 as KGHSH and CDR2 as LQKENI. The CDR3 is 14 residues long. CDR3 sequence reads: CASSDRVTGNTIYF. CDR3 bases: TGTGCCAGCTCGGACAGGGTTACTGGAAACACCATATATTTT.

This chain joins TRBV28 and TRBJ2-2; 10 nucleotides line up with TRBD1. Looked up from germline, CDR1 is MDHEN and CDR2 is SYDVKM. This CDR3 comprises 14 residues. V lost 8 bases, J lost 9 bases, and 9 bases stayed unmatched. CDR3 loop: CASGTGVRMRELFF. CDR3 sequence (DNA): TGTGCCAGCGGGACAGGGGTGCGAATGAGGGAGCTGTTTTTT.

V usage is TRBV27 and J usage is TRBJ2-2; possible D gene TRBD1, 6 bases. Germline CDR1 reads MNHEY; CDR2 reads SMNVEV (reference sequence). V lost 7 bases and J 3 bases, leaving 21 bases between the germline ends. The CDR3 has 17 amino acids. CDR3 region: CASTLAWTADHTGELFF. The CDR3 bases are TGTGCCAGCACCTTAGCTTGGACAGCCGATCACACCGGGGAGCTGTTTTTT.

This sequence joins TRBV18 and TRBJ2-3; the D is unclear. The V gene's germline CDR1 is KGHSH and CDR2 LQKENI. The CDR3 totals 15 residues. V lost 3 bases and J lost 0, with 10 bases in between. The CDR3 loop is CASSPAPFSTDTQYF. CDR3 nucleotides: TGTGCCAGCTCACCGGCACCCTTCAGCACAGATACGCAGTATTTT.

V usage is TRBV9 and J usage is TRBJ2-7; 12 bases are a match to TRBD2. Per the germline V gene, CDR1 is SGDLS and CDR2 is YYNGEE. Trimming at V came to 4 bases and at J to 0 bases, leaving 2 bases not matched to a gene. This CDR3 spans 15 amino acids. Here the CDR3 reads CASSPTSGSSYEQYF. Written as DNA, the CDR3 is TGTGCCAGCAGCCCGACTAGCGGGAGCTCCTACGAGCAGTACTTC.

DNA for the CDR3: TGTGCCAGCAGTTACTCGACCGGGGATTCCTACGAGCAGTACTTC. It specifies CASSYSTGDSYEQYF. V gene TRBV6-5 combines with J gene TRBJ2-7; D is perhaps TRBD2 (5 bases). V was trimmed by 0 bases and J by 1 base, leaving 10 bases between them. The germline V gene encodes CDR1 MNHEY and CDR2 SVGAGI. The CDR3 is made up of 15 amino acids.

This sequence joins TRBV30 and TRBJ1-4; TRBD1 agrees at 7 bases. Germline CDR1 and CDR2: GTSNPN and SVGIG (reference sequence). Trimming took 3 bases from V and 7 from J; bases not matched to a gene: 8. The CDR3 has 14 amino acids. The CDR3 region has the DNA TGTGCCTGGAGCAAAAACAGGGGAGTTGAAAAACTGTTTTTT. Encoded protein: CAWSKNRGVEKLFF.

CDR3 protein: CASSLDRSSYEQYF. As DNA, the CDR3 is TGCGCCAGCAGCTTAGACAGAAGCTCCTACGAGCAGTACTTC. The chain recombines TRBV5-1 with TRBJ2-7; D possibly corresponds to TRBD1 (5 bases). This CDR3 region has 14 residues. CDR1 is SGHRS, CDR2 YFSETQ, per germline. Trimming pared 2 bases from V and 0 bases from J, leaving 9 bases between.